This TCR beta chain derives from a study of T cells in Graves' hyperthyroidism and ophthalmopathy. About this clonotype itself: The junction departs from germline at one end; a sequencing error may be responsible.

Germline CDR1 reads MGHRA; CDR2 reads YSYEKL. The CDR3 loop spans 22 amino acids. Researchers amplified the TCR beta CDR3 regions from RNA transcripts. During a first-round RT-PCR of the TCR CDR3, the HTBI primer set was used. MiXCR was run by TCRdb on the multiplex PCR reads, yielding one entry per CDR3 protein. The profile shows approximately 260,000 distinct CDR3 sequences, around 15% of them singletons. The sample was blood. The sequence derives from a woman in her forties or fifties with Graves' hyperthyroidism that later progressed to Graves' ophthalmopathy. The rearrangement joins TRBV4-1 to TRBJ2-2; 12 bases are shared with TRBD2. CDR3: CASSQDAAPGLAGFANTGGLFF. The CDR3 nucleotides are TGCGCCAGCAGCCAAGATGCGGCTCCGGGACTAGCGGGTTTCGCGAACACCGGGGGGCTGTTTTTT.